The 8 T cell receptor beta chains below come from one sample, sequenced in a study of human T cells and chemical hapten exposure. Time point specified: patch test 1, 2 weeks after DPC sensitization. Treatment reported: therapeutic diphenylcyclopropenone sensitization with weekly scalp DPC. Whole blood, unfractionated, served as the material for total RNA extraction. TCRdb re-analysed the RACE reads in MiXCR, keeping a single row per CDR3 protein. Of 50,000 or so distinct CDR3 sequences detected, more than 9.5% appear once; the ten largest clones hold under 2%. Sequencing used whole blood, obtained in connection with sensitization to the hapten diphenylcyclopropenone (DPC). The source of these receptors is a woman in her forties with alopecia areata. Some clones in this sample may be carry-over from other donors' samples.

This clonotype was seen at least ten times. The chain carries TRBV5-8 and TRBJ1-5; D not resolved. The germline V gene encodes CDR1 SGHTS and CDR2 YDEGEE. The germline V and J ends were trimmed by 3 bases and 5 bases, with 9 bases remaining between them. The CDR3 is 13 amino acids. The DNA of the CDR3 is TGTGCCAGCAGCTCGCTGTATGATCAGCCCCAGCATTTT. Its protein is CASSSLYDQPQHF.

The chain is built from TRBV30 and TRBJ1-2; no definite D call. The CDR3 covers 12 residues. CDR1 and CDR2 (germline): GTSNPN, SVGIG (reference sequence). Trimming left V 2 bases short and J 6 bases short, with 10 bases between. For the CDR3, the DNA is TGTGCCTGGAGTATCAGGCGAAATGGCTACACCTTC. This sequence encodes CAWSIRRNGYTF. The variable domain in full, with the rest retrieved from reference TRBV30 and TRBJ1-2, is SQTIHQWPATLVQPVGSPLSLECTVEGTSNPNLYWYRQAAGRGLQLLFYSVGIGQISSEVPQNLSASRPQDRQFILSSKKLLLSDSGFYLCAWSIRRNGYTFGSGTRLTVV.

At least ten counts were recorded for this clonotype. The genes are TRBV2 and TRBJ2-7; D is uncertain. The CDR3 spans 10 residues. Deletions cut 3 bases from V and 5 bases from J, with 2 bases between. The germline CDR1 and CDR2 sequences are SNHLY and FYNNEI. The CDR3 DNA reads as TGTGCCAGCAGTGACGACGAGCAGTACTTC. Its translation is CASSDDEQYF.

As regards this clonotype: A much larger clone sits a single nucleotide away, making a read error possible. This rearrangement joins TRBV28 to TRBJ2-7; weak D call: TRBD2 (6 bases). V was shortened by 10 bases and J by 4 bases, with 17 bases between the two germline ends. Germline V CDR1 and CDR2: MDHEN, SYDVKM. The CDR3 is 13 residues long. DNA of the CDR3: TGTGCCATCCAGGGACTTCCCCTGTACGAGCAGTACTTC. Protein product: CAIQGLPLYEQYF.

This clonotype came up a few times. The chain uses TRBV10-2 and TRBJ2-1; the match to TRBD2 covers 7 bases. V trimming: 6 bases; J trimming: 9 bases; junction bases outside the gene matches: 11. This CDR3 is built from 14 residues. Germline V lookup: CDR1 WSHSY, CDR2 SAAADI. The CDR3 is CASSPLAGEGEQFF. The CDR3, as DNA: TGCGCCAGCAGCCCACTGGCGGGGGAGGGTGAGCAGTTCTTC.

This sequence joins TRBV9 and TRBJ2-3, with D possibly matching TRBD2 (5 bases). With 0 bases removed from V and 7 bases from J, the gap between germline ends came to 15 bases. Per the germline V gene, CDR1 is SGDLS and CDR2 is YYNGEE. The length of the CDR3 is 15 residues. The CDR3 DNA sequence: TGTGCCAGCAGCGTAGAGCAAGCGGACTGGCATACGCAGTATTTT. Its protein product is CASSVEQADWHTQYF.

Only a few counts were recorded for this clonotype. The chain uses TRBV28 and TRBJ1-5; the D is unclear. V lost 3 bases, J lost 7 bases, and 4 bases lay in between. Germline loops: CDR1 MDHEN, CDR2 SYDVKM. CDR3 length equals 11 residues. The chain's CDR3 is CASSFSQPQHF. For the CDR3, the DNA is TGTGCCAGCAGTTTTAGCCAGCCCCAGCATTTT.

This clonotype was observed many times. At one boundary the junction diverges from the germline segment, which might be a read error. The chain links TRBV7-7 to TRBJ2-5; TRBD2 agrees at 12 bases. The CDR3 extends over 16 amino acids. Looked up from germline, CDR1 is SSHAT and CDR2 is FNYEAQ (reference sequence). In nucleotides, the CDR3 is TGTGCTAGCAGCTTAGGCGCTAGCGGGAGGGAAGAGACCCAGTACTTC. This gives the protein CASSLGASGREETQYF.